This TCR beta chain was identified in a study of T cell responses to AZD1222 COVID-19 vaccine. Study-level results: Possibly, clonal diversity was underestimated; donors were largely white British and included more females.

TCRdb's table, derived via immunoSEQ multiplex PCR, lists solely in-frame clones and lacks some. In the table there are roughly 99,000 clones, approximately 90% of which are singletons. To note about this clone: The antigen is undetermined.

Trimming took 2 bases from V and 8 from J, leaving 6 bases between them. This CDR3 has 11 amino acids. Germline V gene data show CDR1 as PRHDT and CDR2 as FYEKMQ (reference sequence). The sequence derives from an adult who received the AZD1222 COVID-19 vaccine. The specimen was peripheral blood, collected 28 days after the second AZD1222 dose. This sequence joins TRBV13 and TRBJ1-2, with D hard to call. This CDR3 is CASSLSRGYTF. As DNA, the CDR3 is TGTGCCAGCAGCTTATCCAGGGGCTACACCTTC.